This TCR beta chain was retrieved from a study of shared clonotypes between healthy human individuals. Study at large: The people who gave samples were a couple of women and a few men aged 18 to 49.

Method: immunoSEQ multiplex PCR; TCRdb's copy keeps in-frame clones and lacks some. The table includes hundreds of thousands of clones, around 79% detected once. Around 86 million PBMCs went into genomic DNA for unsorted samples. With 2 bases removed from V and 2 bases from J, the gap between germline ends came to 8 bases. CDR1 SGDLS and CDR2 YYNGEE come from the germline V gene. The CDR3 has 14 amino acids. The V call is TRBV9, the J call TRBJ2-1; D perhaps matches TRBD1 (5 bases). This sequence was found in a woman aged 40 to 50 in good health. Some clones in this sample may be carry-over from other donors' samples. The sequenced sample was PBMCs. For the CDR3, the DNA is TGTGCCAGCAGCGTCTTGGACACCTACAATGAGCAGTTCTTC. This encodes CASSVLDTYNEQFF.